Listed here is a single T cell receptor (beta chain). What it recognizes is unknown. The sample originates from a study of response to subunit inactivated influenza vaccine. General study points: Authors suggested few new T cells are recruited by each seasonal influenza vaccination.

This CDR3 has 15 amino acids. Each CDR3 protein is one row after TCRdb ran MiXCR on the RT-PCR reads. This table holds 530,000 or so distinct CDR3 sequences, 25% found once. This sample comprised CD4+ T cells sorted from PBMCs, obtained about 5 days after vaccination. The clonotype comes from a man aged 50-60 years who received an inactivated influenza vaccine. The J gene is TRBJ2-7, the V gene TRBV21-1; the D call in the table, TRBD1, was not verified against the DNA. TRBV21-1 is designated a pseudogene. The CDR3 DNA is TGTGCCAGCAGCAAAGCAGGGGACAAAGCCTACGAGCAGTACTTC. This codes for CASSKAGDKAYEQYF.